This TCR beta chain was documented in a study of T cells in localized non-small cell lung cancer (dated by TCRdb to about 2020). A note on the overall study: The study examined T cell repertoires in under 300 patients with early-stage NSCLC and compared tumors with uninvolved tumor-adjacent lungs. The cohort consisted of 236 treatment-naive NSCLC patients whose localized lung tumors had been resected. A mean age of around 66 years was recorded for the NSCLC patients, of whom 120 to 150 were male and 100 to 110 were female.

Sequences MNHEY (CDR1) and SVGAGI (CDR2) are obtained from the germline V gene. V drops 1 base and J drops 0 bases, leaving 13 bases in between. The CDR3 measures 16 amino acids from cysteine to phenylalanine. Only the CDR3 DNA is retained, 48 bases long and in frame from the first base. As concerns this clone: Which antigen it targets is not known. There are no base qualities to consult, and no much larger clone falls within one base.

The investigation overall reported the following: Uninvolved tumor-adjacent lung showed the highest T cell clonality, higher than tumor, which suggests more focused antigenic responses in the uninvolved tumor-adjacent lung. Longer overall survival was associated with higher blood T cell density, whereas shorter survival was associated with higher adjacent-lung clonality. Because of the exploratory design, TCR variables were selected using unadjusted p-values without false-discovery rate correction. A median of approximately 50 of the top 100 tumor clones turned up in the paired uninvolved adjacent lung, and around 27 of those clones also ranked among the top 100 of that same adjacent lung. Because multi-region sequencing of the tumors was not done, intratumor heterogeneity could not be ruled out.

At diagnosis, tumor, uninvolved tumor-adjacent lung and peripheral blood were collected and then preserved as a mix of FFPE and fresh-frozen material. Blood samples were analyzed as peripheral blood mononuclear cells for TCR repertoire profiling. TCR beta CDR3 regions were sequenced from DNA using the immunoSEQ Assay. As for the authors' bioinformatics: To compute T cell density, TCR beta template counts were normalized to usable DNA, which was estimated by amplifying housekeeping genes. Richness was estimated with the preseqR package, extrapolating to 400,000 templates for PBMC samples and 120,000 templates for tissue samples. Clonality was calculated as one minus Pielou's evenness. Tissue-enriched TCRs were identified by differential abundance testing using productive amino-acid clonotypes, minimum total count 5 and alpha 0.1. Repertoire overlap between compartments was quantified with the Jaccard Index and Morisita Overlap Index. GLIPH clustered TCR beta CDR3s with public tetramer-defined viral CDR3s; viral motifs required at least three viral sequences plus V-gene enrichment. In TCRdb, the immuneACCESS table is reduced to in-frame sequences with V and J assigned. These tables do not hold every clone; where another copy was compared, an unresolved V gene accounts for under half, and the others remain unexplained. That table gives V, J and clone size, and the DNA gave D and trimming. The sample table contains around 23,000 clones; only one count was recorded for 88% of them. In total, the top ten clones hold 25% to 35% of the sample.

The chain uses TRBV6-5 and TRBJ2-7, and perhaps TRBD2 as D gene, on 6 matching bases. This TCR was sampled from a male donor at least 60 years old with stage II lung adenocarcinoma. The sequencing used peripheral blood mononuclear cells, collected before any cancer treatment. The CDR3 reads CASSYYQSGRSYEQYF. The DNA sequence reads TGTGCCAGCAGTTACTATCAAAGCGGGCGCTCCTACGAGCAGTACTTC.